This T cell receptor beta chain stems from a study of cytomegalovirus exposure and HLA in healthy donors. Findings and limits, study-wide: Most CMV-associated TCR beta chains appeared HLA-restricted in a later analysis. The authors reported that TCR beta sequences could predict HLA-A and HLA-B alleles. These predictions were accurate for most subjects in the first cohort.

PCR involved 60 Vbeta and 13 Jbeta primers. Some clones are missing from TCRdb's copy, which holds only in-frame ones; the method was immunoSEQ multiplex PCR. The table records roughly 120,000 clones, about 10% of them present only once. The table lists this clone with a few counts. Its antigen remains unidentified. The germline CDR1 and CDR2 sequences are SGHAT and FQNNGV. This CDR3 contains 16 residues. V was trimmed by 5 bases and J by 0 bases, leaving 15 bases between them. The gene calls are TRBV11-2 and TRBJ2-3; possible D gene TRBD2, 7 bases. The source is a man aged 25-40 years in good health and CMV-seronegative. Sequenced sample: PBMCs. This CDR3 is CASSPRGAASTDTQYF. The CDR3 region has the DNA TGTGCCAGCAGCCCCCGGGGGGCAGCTAGCACAGATACGCAGTATTTT.